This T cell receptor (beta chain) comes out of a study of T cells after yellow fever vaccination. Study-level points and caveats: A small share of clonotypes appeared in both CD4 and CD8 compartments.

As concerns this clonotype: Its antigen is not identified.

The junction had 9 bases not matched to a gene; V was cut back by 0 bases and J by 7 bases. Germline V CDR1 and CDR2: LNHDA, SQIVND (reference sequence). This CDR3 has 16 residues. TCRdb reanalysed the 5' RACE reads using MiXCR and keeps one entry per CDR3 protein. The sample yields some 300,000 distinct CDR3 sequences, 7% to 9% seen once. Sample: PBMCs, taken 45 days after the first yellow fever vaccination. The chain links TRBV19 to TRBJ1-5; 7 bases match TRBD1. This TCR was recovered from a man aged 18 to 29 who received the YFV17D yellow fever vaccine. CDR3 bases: TGTGCCAGTAGTATAGATCAAAGGGGGCTCCGCCAGCCCCAGCATTTT. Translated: CASSIDQRGLRQPQHF.